This entry features one T cell receptor beta chain sequence. The antigen this receptor binds is unknown. No base-level quality is on record; no much larger clone is a single base apart. TCR beta repertoires were profiled from peripheral blood of under 15 young patients with multiple sclerosis to demonstrate the VDJtools post-analysis software. The multiple sclerosis patients were children and adolescents ranging in age from roughly 6 to 16 years. The entry originates in a study of post-analysis software for immune sequencing data (dated by TCRdb to between 2015 and 2017). About the study as a whole: Recorded disease courses included relapsing-remitting, secondary progressive and progressive-relapsing multiple sclerosis, with some patients lacking subtype annotation. Patient repertoires were compared against roughly 10 previously published healthy control repertoires from donors aged roughly 6 to 28 years. A subset of samples was prepared in parallel using single-end sample barcoding, then pooled and co-amplified after Illumina adapter ligation. Broader findings and caveats from the paper: Direct clustering with F measure showed strong co-clustering of samples prepared in the same batch, prompting a batch-effect correction. Compared with controls, multiple sclerosis patients had significantly lower normalized Chao1 diversity, a finding suggesting substantial peripheral T-cell clonal expansion. The control group was slightly older than the multiple sclerosis patient group.

The library was produced with PCR. Instrument used: Illumina HiSeq 2500. To reduce PCR and sequencing biases, unique molecular identifiers were incorporated into the TCR beta cDNA libraries. Approximately 500,000 cDNA molecules were obtained per 1 to 10 million input T cells, so each molecule approximated one T cell. The patient libraries were prepared and sequenced using the same protocol as the earlier healthy control dataset. Within a given batch, samples were prepared together, multiplexed and sequenced on the same HiSeq lane. In the original analysis: Raw barcoded reads were processed with MIGEC, discarding single-read molecular identifier groups before consensus assembly and CDR3 extraction. VDJtools was used for post-analysis of the clonotype tables, with diversity normalized by down-sampling every dataset to the smallest sample size. In repertoire overlap clustering, CDR3 amino acid sequences, but not nucleotide sequences, were matched to correct batch-related cross-sample contamination. TCRdb reprocessing: public reads trimmed at Q25 with fastp, clones called with MiXCR, in-frame beta chains kept. Rows with one shared CDR3 protein collapse into an entry with the most common genes and DNA. The authors' filters were not applied to this entry. The sample data list 740,000 or so distinct CDR3 sequences, and around 53% of these were observed just once. The ten largest clonotypes hold about 4.5% of the sample.

Sequencing input: blood. The source of this sequence is a girl aged 5 to 17 with multiple sclerosis.

The CDR3 protein sequence reads: CSVHGQGPEQFF. In nucleotide form, the sequence is TGCAGCGTCCACGGACAGGGGCCTGAGCAGTTCTTC. The receptor chain draws on TRBV29-1 and TRBJ2-1, with TRBD1 matching 9 junction bases. As encoded in the germline V gene, CDR1 is SQVTM while CDR2 is ANQGSEA. For this chain, trimming is 6 bases at the V end and 9 bases at the J end, and the number of junction bases without a gene match is 6. Spanning cysteine to phenylalanine, the CDR3 consists of 12 amino acids. Only the CDR3 region is kept as DNA, spanning 36 bases read in frame from base 1.